This T cell receptor (beta chain) was found in a study of beta chain features in type 1 diabetes listed by TCRdb under 2018. Regarding the complete study: Mean age, gender distribution, total cell number and subset yield were not different between patients and healthy donors. A total of about 99,000,000 sorted cells were examined across all samples, and RNA yield correlated strongly with the number of cells per subset. In the study, TCRB repertoires of sorted circulating CD4+ T cell subsets from recently diagnosed type 1 diabetes patients were compared with those of matched healthy donors. Regulatory and stem cell-like memory subsets were obtained from only 8 patients and about eight healthy donors, while naive and central memory subsets were obtained from all 30 or so donors.

Results and caveats for the whole study, not just this receptor: Because cDNA was sequenced instead of genomic DNA, highly expressing activated cells could be over-represented, though the groups showed no difference in activation or CD3 levels. HLA sub-analyses involved small numbers of individuals, so any influence of HLA type on TCRB rearrangement remained unresolved. At VDJ recombination sites, type 1 diabetes patients had fewer insertions and more deleted nucleotides, which implies abnormalities in thymic rearrangement. Naive, central memory and regulatory TCRB repertoires appeared to be more alike among patients than among healthy donors. In all four CD4+ subsets, TCRB CDR3 length was moderately but significantly shorter in type 1 diabetes patients. PCR may preferentially amplify shorter templates, but because patient and control samples were amplified and corrected together, any resulting skew would affect both groups equally.

This clone has more than one count but fewer than ten. Its antigen target is currently unknown. There are no base qualities to consult, and no much larger clone falls within one base. V gives up 5 bases and J gives up 5 bases, and the segment between their germline ends measures 15 bases. From the cysteine through the phenylalanine, the CDR3 covers 14 amino acids. Left in the record is the CDR3 DNA by itself, 42 bases read in frame from the first base. CDR1 is given as MNHEY and CDR2 as SMNVEV, both from the germline V gene (reference sequence). All of the isolated RNA was reverse transcribed with the High Capacity cDNA Reverse Transcription Kit, so expressed TCRB transcripts were sequenced. Deep immunoSEQ sequencing was performed on naive, central memory and regulatory T cell samples, with an average of roughly 3.3 million total reads per sample. Sorted cells were lysed in RLT buffer, and RNA was extracted using DNase-treated RNeasy Micro or Mini kits according to cell number. To prevent cross-contamination, every cell subset was processed on its own, while patient and healthy donor samples were processed together. TCRB sequences were amplified from cDNA with the immunoSEQ multiplex PCR, producing 87-bp fragments spanning the CDR3 region. The amplicons were sequenced using the Illumina HiSeq platform. As for the original processing: PCR bias was computationally corrected using synthetic template baselines, reads within Hamming distance 2 were collapsed, and singletons that could not be merged were discarded. By aligning reads against IMGT, V, D and J genes, CDR3 length, and insertions or deletions at six rearrangement sites were assigned. Within each subset, clonotype counts were normalized to sorted cell number, after which true diversity and Gini coefficients were computed with the tcR R package. The overlap coefficient, calculated on TCRB nucleotide sequences, was used to measure repertoire sharing. As a proxy for the pre-selection repertoire, out-of-frame TCRB sequences from naive cells were analyzed. In TCRdb, the immuneACCESS table is reduced to in-frame sequences with V and J assigned. These tables do not hold every clone; where another copy was compared, an unresolved V gene accounts for under half, and the others remain unexplained. V and J calls and clone size follow that table, whereas D and trimming were derived from the DNA. This sample has under 950,000 clones in its table, and 15% to 20% of those were observed once. The top ten hold around 0.02% of the sample.

Each donor gave one peripheral blood draw, averaging roughly 120 mL, which was collected into heparinised tubes. A BD FACSAria II and a panel including CD45RO, CCR7, CD25, CD127, CD95 and CD27 were used to sort naive, central memory, regulatory and stem cell-like memory CD4+ T cells. Purity was above 95% for every sorted population. PBMCs were isolated immediately by Lymphoprep density gradient centrifugation and stained directly without culture. So that batch effects would be minimized, each experiment stained and sorted samples in pairs, pairing one healthy donor with one patient. The V and J genes are TRBV27 and TRBJ1-2; no D segment can be confidently identified. The sequence derives from a woman aged 18-29 years in good health. The sequencing sample was made of naive CD4+ T cells from blood. The sample's cell subset or site label is to be understood as: true naive CD4+ T cells. The DNA reads TGTGCCAGCAGTGGTCACAGCTCGGAGTATGGCTACACCTTC. This codes for CASSGHSSEYGYTF.